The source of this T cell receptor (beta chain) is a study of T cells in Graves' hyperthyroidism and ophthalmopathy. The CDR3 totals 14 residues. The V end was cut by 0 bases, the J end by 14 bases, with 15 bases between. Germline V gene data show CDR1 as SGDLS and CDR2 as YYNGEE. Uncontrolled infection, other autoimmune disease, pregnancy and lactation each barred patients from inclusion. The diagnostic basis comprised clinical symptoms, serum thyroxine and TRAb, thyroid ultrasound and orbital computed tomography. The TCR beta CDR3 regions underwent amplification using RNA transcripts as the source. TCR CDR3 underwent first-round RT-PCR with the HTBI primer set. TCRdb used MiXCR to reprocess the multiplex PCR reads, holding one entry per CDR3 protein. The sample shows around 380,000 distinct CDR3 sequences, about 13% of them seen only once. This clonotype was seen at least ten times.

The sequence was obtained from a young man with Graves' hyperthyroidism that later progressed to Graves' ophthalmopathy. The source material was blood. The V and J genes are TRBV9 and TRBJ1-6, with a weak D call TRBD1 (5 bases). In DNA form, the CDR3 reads TGTGCCAGCAGCGTAGGGGACGCCCCAAGGACCCTCCACTTT. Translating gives CASSVGDAPRTLHF.